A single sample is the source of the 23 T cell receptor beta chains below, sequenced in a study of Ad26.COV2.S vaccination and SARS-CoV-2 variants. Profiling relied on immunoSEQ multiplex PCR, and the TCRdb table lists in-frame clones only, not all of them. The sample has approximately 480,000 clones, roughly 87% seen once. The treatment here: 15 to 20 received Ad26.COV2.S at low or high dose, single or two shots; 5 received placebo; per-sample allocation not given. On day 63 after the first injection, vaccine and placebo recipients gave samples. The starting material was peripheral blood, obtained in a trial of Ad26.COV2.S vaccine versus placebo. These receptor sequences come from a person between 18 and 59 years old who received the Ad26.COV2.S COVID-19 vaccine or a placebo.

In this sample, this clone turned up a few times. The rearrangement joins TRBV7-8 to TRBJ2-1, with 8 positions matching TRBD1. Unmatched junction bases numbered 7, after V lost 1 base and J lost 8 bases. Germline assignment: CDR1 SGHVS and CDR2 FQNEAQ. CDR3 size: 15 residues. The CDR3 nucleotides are TGTGCCAGCAGCTTAGGCCCCATGGACAGGGATGAGCAGTTCTTC. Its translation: CASSLGPMDRDEQFF. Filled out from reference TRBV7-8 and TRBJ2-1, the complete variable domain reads GAGVSQSPRYKVAKRGQDVALRCDPISGHVSLFWYQQALGQGPEFLTYFQNEAQLDKSGLPSDRFFAERPEGSVSTLKIQRTQQEDSAVYLCASSLGPMDRDEQFFGPGTRLTVL.

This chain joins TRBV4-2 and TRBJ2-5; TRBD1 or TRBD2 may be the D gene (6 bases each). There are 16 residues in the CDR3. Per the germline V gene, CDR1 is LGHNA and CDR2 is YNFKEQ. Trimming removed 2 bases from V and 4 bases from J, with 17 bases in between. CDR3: CASSQLGLQGGETQYF. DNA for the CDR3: TGTGCCAGCAGCCAATTGGGATTACAGGGAGGAGAGACCCAGTACTTC.

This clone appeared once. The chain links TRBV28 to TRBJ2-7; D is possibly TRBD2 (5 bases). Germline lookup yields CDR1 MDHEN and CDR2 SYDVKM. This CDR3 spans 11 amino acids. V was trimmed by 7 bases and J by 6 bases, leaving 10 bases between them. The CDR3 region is CASTEGSEQYF. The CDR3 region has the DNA TGTGCCAGCACTGAGGGTTCCGAGCAGTACTTC.

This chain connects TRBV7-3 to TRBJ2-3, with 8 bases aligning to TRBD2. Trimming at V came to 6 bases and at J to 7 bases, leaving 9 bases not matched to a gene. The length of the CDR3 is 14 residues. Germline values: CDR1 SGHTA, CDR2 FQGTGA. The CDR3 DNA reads TGTGCCAGCAGTTCTAAACAGCGGGGGAATACGCAGTATTTT. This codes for CASSSKQRGNTQYF.

This chain's CDR3 is CASRGTAGFYEQYF. The CDR3 DNA follows: TGTGCCAGCAGGGGGACAGCTGGTTTCTACGAGCAGTACTTC. The chain recombines TRBV2 with TRBJ2-7; 7 nucleotides line up with TRBD1. After removal of 6 bases from V and 3 bases from J, the junction contained 8 bases not matched to a gene. The CDR3 has 14 amino acids. Per germline, CDR1 SNHLY and CDR2 FYNNEI.

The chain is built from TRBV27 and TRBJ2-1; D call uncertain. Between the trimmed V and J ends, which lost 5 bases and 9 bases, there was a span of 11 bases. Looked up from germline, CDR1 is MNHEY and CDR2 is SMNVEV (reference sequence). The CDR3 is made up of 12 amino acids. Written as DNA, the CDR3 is TGTGCCAGCAGTGGAACCCGGGCTGAGCAGTTCTTC. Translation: CASSGTRAEQFF.

The CDR3 sequence: CAISEPRDAGYTF. The CDR3 region has the DNA TGTGCCATCAGTGAGCCGCGGGACGCTGGCTACACCTTC. The chain uses TRBV10-3 and TRBJ1-2, with a weak D call TRBD1 (5 bases). This CDR3 spans 13 amino acids. Per the germline V gene, CDR1 is ENHRY and CDR2 is SYGVKD. Deletions cut 2 bases from V and 7 bases from J, with 11 bases between.

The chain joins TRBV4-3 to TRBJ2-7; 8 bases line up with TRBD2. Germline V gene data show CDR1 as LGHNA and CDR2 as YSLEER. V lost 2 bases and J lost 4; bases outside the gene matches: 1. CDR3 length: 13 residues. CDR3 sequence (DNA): TGCGCCAGCAGCCAATCGGGGGGGTACGAGCAGTACTTC. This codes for CASSQSGGYEQYF.

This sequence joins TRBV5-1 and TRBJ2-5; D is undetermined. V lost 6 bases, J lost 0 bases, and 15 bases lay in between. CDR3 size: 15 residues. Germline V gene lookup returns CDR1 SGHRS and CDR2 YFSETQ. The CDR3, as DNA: TGCGCCAGCACCCCTCCTAGGATATACCAAGAGACCCAGTACTTC. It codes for CASTPPRIYQETQYF.

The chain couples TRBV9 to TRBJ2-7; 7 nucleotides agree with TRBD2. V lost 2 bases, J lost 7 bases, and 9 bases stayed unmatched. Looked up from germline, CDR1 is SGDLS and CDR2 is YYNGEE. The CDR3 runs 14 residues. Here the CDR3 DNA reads TGTGCCAGCAGCGTGGGGACTACTATGGGGGAGCAGTACTTC. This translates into CASSVGTTMGEQYF.

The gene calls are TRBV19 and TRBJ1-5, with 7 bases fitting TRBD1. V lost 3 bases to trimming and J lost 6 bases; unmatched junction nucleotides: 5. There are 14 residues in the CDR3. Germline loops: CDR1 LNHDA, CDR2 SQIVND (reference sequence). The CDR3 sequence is CASSMAGGVQPQHF. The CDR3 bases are TGTGCCAGTAGTATGGCAGGGGGGGTTCAGCCCCAGCATTTT.

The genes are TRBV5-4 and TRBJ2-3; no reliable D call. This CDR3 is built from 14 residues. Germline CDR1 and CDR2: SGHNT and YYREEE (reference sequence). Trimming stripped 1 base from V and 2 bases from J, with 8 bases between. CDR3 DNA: TGTGCCAGCAGCTTGTGGCGGCCCACAGATACGCAGTATTTT. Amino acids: CASSLWRPTDTQYF.

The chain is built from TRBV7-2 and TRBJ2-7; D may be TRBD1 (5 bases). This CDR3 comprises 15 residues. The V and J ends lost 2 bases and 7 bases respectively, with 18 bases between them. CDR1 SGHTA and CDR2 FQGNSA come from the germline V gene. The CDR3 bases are TGTGCCAGCAGCTTACTGGGGCGCTTGCAACTTGAGCAGTACTTC. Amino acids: CASSLLGRLQLEQYF.

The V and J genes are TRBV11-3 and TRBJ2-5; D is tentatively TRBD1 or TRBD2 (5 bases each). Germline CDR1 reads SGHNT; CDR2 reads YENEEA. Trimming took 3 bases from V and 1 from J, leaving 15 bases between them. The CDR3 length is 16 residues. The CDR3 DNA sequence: TGTGCCAGCAGCTTGGGGACCCCGAACGCCCAAGAGACCCAGTACTTC. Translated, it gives CASSLGTPNAQETQYF.

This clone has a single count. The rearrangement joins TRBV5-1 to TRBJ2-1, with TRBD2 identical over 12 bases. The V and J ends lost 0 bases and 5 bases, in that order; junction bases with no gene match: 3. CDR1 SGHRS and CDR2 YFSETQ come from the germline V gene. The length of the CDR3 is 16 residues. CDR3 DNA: TGCGCCAGCAGCTTGGGGGGACTAGCGGGTAACAATGAGCAGTTCTTC. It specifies CASSLGGLAGNNEQFF.

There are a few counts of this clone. The CDR3 nucleotides are TGTGCCAGCAGCCGGGGAGGTGGGCCTGGGGCCAACGTCCTGACTTTC. It translates to CASSRGGGPGANVLTF. This chain uses TRBV5-4 with TRBJ2-6, with D possibly matching TRBD2 (6 bases). Germline CDR1 and CDR2: SGHNT and YYREEE (reference sequence). V was pared by 4 bases and J by 2 bases, with 13 bases between. This CDR3 region has 16 residues.

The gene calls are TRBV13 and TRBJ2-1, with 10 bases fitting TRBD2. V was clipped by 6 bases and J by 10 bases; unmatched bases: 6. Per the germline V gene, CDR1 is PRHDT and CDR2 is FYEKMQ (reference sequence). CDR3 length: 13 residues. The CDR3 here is CASSPGLAIEQFF. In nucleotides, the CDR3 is TGTGCCAGCAGTCCGGGACTAGCGATAGAGCAGTTCTTC.

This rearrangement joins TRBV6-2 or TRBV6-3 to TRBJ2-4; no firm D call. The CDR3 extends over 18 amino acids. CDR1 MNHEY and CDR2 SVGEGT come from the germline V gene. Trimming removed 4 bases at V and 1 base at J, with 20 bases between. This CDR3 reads CASSSLALEPVAKNIQYF. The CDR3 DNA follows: TGTGCCAGCAGTTCCTTGGCCCTGGAACCCGTGGCCAAAAACATTCAGTACTTC.

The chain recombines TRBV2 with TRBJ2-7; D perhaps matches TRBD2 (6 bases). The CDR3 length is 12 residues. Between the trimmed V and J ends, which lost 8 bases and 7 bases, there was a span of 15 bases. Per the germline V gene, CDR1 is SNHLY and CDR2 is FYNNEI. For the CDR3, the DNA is TGTGCCAGCGGCACAGGCGGGATGGAGCAGTACTTC. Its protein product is CASGTGGMEQYF. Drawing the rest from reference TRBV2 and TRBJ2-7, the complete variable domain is EPEVTQTPSHQVTQMGQEVILRCVPISNHLYFYWYRQILGQKVEFLVSFYNNEISEKSEIFDDQFSVERPDGSNFTLKIRSTKLEDSAMYFCASGTGGMEQYFGPGTRLTVT.

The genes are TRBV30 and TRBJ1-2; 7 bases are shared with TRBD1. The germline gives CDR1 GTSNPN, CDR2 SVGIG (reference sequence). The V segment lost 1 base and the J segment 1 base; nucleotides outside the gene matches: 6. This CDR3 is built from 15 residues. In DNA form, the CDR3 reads TGTGCCTGGAGTGCGCGGGGACAGTTTAACTATGGCTACACCTTC. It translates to CAWSARGQFNYGYTF.

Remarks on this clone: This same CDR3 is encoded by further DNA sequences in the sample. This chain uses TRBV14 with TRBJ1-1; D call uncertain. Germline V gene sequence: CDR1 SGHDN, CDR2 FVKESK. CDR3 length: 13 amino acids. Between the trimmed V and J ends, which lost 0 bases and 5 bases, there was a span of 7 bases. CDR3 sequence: CASSQDLVTEAFF. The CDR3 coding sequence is TGTGCCAGCAGCCAAGATCTTGTAACTGAAGCTTTCTTT.

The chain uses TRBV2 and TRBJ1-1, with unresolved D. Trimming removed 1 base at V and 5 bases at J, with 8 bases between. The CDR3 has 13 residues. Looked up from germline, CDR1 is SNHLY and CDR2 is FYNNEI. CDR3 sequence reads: CASSEGSRTEAFF. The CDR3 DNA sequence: TGTGCCAGCAGTGAAGGGAGTAGGACTGAAGCTTTCTTT.

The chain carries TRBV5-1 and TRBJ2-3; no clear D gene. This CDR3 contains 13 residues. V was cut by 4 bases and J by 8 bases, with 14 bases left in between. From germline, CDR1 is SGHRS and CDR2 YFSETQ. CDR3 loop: CASSLRHLSTQYF. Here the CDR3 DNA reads TGCGCCAGCAGCCTAAGACACTTAAGTACGCAGTATTTT. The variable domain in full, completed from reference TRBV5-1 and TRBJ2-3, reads KAGVTQTPRYLIKTRGQQVTLSCSPISGHRSVSWYQQTPGQGLQFLFEYFSETQRNKGNFPGRFSGRQFSNSRSEMNVSTLELGDSALYLCASSLRHLSTQYFGPGTRLTVL.